Following are 3 T cell receptor beta chains from one sample sequenced in a study of molecular identifiers for immune sequencing clone quantification. MiXCR was run by TCRdb on the PCR reads, yielding one entry per CDR3 protein. The sample has just under 65,000 distinct CDR3 sequences, around a fifth seen once; the top ten hold over 1.1%. Sequenced input: naive CD8+ T cells from blood, with Jurkat cell RNA spiked in. Sample subset: FACS-sorted CD8+CD4-CCR7+CD45RA+ naive T cells. The receptors derive from a human donor in good health. Some libraries in this study had Jurkat cell RNA spiked in.

In this sample, this clonotype turned up many times. The V gene is TRBV20-1, the J gene TRBJ2-1; D might be TRBD2 (5 bases). CDR3 length: 17 residues. Germline V gives CDR1 DFQATT, CDR2 SNEGSKA (reference sequence). Trimming removed 3 bases at V and 7 bases at J, with 25 bases between. CDR3 nucleotides: TGCAGTGCTAGGGGAGCATCGGGTACTTCGCAAAGAAATGAGCAGTTCTTC. It specifies CSARGASGTSQRNEQFF.

This chain joins TRBV19 and TRBJ2-1; TRBD2 agrees at 8 bases. The V gene end was trimmed by 7 bases and the J gene end by 10 bases; junction bases not matched to a gene: 9. The CDR3 consists of 13 residues. Germline CDR1 and CDR2: LNHDA and SQIVND (reference sequence). The DNA for the CDR3 is TGTGCCAGTAACCCCGGGGGGGTCGGGGAGCAGTTCTTC. Its translation is CASNPGGVGEQFF. The variable domain in full, completed from reference TRBV19 and TRBJ2-1, reads DGGITQSPKYLFRKEGQNVTLSCEQNLNHDAMYWYRQDPGQGLRLIYYSQIVNDFQKGDIAEGYSVSREKKESFPLTVTSAQKNPTAFYLCASNPGGVGEQFFGPGTRLTVL.

J is TRBJ2-3 and V is TRBV5-6; D is perhaps TRBD2 (6 bases). This CDR3 comprises 15 residues. Germline assignment: CDR1 SGHDT and CDR2 YYEEEE. Trimming took 0 bases from V and 0 from J, leaving 8 bases between them. The CDR3 nucleotides read TGTGCCAGCAGCTTGGTGCGGGAAAGCACAGATACGCAGTATTTT. Its protein product is CASSLVRESTDTQYF.